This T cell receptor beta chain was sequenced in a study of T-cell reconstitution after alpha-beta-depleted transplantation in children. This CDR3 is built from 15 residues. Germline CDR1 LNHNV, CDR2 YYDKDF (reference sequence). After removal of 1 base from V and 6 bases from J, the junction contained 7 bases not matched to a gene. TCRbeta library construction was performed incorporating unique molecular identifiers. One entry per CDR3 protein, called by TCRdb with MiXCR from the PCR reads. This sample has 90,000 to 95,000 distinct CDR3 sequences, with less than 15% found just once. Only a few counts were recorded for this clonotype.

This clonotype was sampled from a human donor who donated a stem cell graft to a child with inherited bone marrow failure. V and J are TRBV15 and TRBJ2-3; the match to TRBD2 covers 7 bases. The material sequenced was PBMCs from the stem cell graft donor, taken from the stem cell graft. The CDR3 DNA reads TGTGCCACCAGCAGAGTGGGGAGGGATTGGGATACGCAGTATTTT. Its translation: CATSRVGRDWDTQYF.